The present T cell receptor beta chain was sequenced within a study of T cells in localized non-small cell lung cancer. Study-wide results and caveats: The greatest T cell clonality was found in uninvolved adjacent lung (higher than in tumor). There were a median roughly 60 of the top 100 tumor clones appearing in adjacent lung. Longer overall survival was associated with a higher density of T cells in the blood.

The CDR3 is made up of 13 amino acids. CDR1 is SQVTM and CDR2 is ANQGSEA in the germline V gene. V lost 1 base and J lost 9, with 13 bases in between. As for this clone: Its antigen is undetermined.

Harvested at least 2 cm beyond the tumor margin, adjacent lung showed no atypia. Measured with immunoSEQ multiplex PCR; TCRdb has only the in-frame clones, and not every one. The sample carries 1,500 or so clones, 22% recorded once. The sample in question was normal lung tissue next to the tumor, obtained before any cancer treatment. The chain joins TRBV29-1 to TRBJ2-1; D gene unclear. The sequence came from a female donor of 60 years or more with stage I squamous cell lung carcinoma. The CDR3, as DNA: TGCAGCGTTGAAGTTCAAATAGCACGTGAGCAGTTCTTC. Its protein product is CSVEVQIAREQFF.